This TCR beta chain was sequenced during a study of shared clonotypes between healthy human individuals. This clone occurred once. Its specificity is unknown. Whole-study results and caveats: Collection of samples was limited to blood; tissue repertoires likely differ.

Sequencing was performed with immunoSEQ multiplex PCR; in TCRdb, only in-frame clones are kept and a portion is missing. The data show under 350,000 clones, roughly 84% seen once. Germline V CDR1 and CDR2: MNHNY, SVGAGI (reference sequence). The CDR3 contains 16 residues. The ends lost 5 bases at V and 8 bases at J; junction bases unmatched: 13. CD8 memory was a combination that joined CD45RO+ cells with CCR7-negative CD45RA+ TemRA cells. V gene TRBV6-6 combines with J gene TRBJ2-3, with TRBD1 matching over 10 bases. The TCR sequence derives from a young man in good health. The sequenced sample was memory CD8+ T cells sorted from blood. The subset here: CD45RO+ cells pooled with CCR7-negative TemRA cells. The CDR3 nucleotides are TGTGCCAGCAGTAACGACAGGGGGCGGTTGCTATCTACGCAGTATTTT. Its translation is CASSNDRGRLLSTQYF.